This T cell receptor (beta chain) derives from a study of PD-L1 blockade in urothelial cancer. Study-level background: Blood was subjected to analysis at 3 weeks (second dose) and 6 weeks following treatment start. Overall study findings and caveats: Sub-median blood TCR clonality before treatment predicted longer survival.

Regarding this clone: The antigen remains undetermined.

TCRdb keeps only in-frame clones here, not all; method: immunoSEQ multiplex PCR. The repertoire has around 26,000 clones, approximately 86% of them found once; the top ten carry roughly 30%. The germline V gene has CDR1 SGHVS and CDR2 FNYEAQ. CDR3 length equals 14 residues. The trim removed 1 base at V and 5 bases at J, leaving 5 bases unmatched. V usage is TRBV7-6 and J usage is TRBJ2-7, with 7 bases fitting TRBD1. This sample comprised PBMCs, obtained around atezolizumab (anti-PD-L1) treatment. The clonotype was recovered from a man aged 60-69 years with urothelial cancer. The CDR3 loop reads CASSLGQGRHEQYF. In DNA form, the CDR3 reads TGTGCCAGCAGCTTAGGACAGGGACGGCACGAGCAGTACTTC.